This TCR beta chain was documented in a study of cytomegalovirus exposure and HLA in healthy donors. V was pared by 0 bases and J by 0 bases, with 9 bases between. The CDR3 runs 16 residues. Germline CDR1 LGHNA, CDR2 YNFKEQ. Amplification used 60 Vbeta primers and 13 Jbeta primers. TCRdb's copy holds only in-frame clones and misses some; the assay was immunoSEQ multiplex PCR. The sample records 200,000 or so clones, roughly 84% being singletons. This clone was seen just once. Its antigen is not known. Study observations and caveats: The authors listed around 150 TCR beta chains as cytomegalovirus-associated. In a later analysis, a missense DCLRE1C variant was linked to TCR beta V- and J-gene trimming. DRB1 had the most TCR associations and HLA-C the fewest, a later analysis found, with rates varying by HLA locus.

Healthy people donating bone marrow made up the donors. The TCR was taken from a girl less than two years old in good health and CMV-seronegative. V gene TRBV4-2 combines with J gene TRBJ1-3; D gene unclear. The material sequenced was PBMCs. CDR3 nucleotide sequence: TGTGCCAGCAGCCAAGATCAGGTGAACTCTGGAAACACCATATATTTT. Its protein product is CASSQDQVNSGNTIYF.